This T cell receptor (beta chain) was identified in a study of Ad26.COV2.S vaccination and SARS-CoV-2 variants. Study summary: Intramuscular Ad26.COV2.S doses were given once or twice, 56 days apart. Study-wide points: Relative to placebo recipients, vaccine recipients exhibited elevated spike-specific TCR breadth.

Sequencing was performed with immunoSEQ multiplex PCR; in TCRdb, only in-frame clones are kept and a portion is missing. The table shows around 320,000 clones, with more than 70% occurring only once. Treatment meaning: 15 to 20 received Ad26.COV2.S at low or high dose, single or two shots; 5 received placebo; per-sample allocation not given. Sampling occurred on day 63 after the first vaccine or placebo injection. Germline values: CDR1 LNHDA, CDR2 SQIVND (reference sequence). This CDR3 spans 15 amino acids. Trimming shortened V by 1 base and J by 6 bases, and 15 bases separated the two germline ends. A word on this clone: What it binds is not known.

Sequences were derived from peripheral blood, sampled in a trial of Ad26.COV2.S vaccine versus placebo. This chain connects TRBV19 to TRBJ1-1; D is perhaps TRBD1 (6 bases). This receptor was identified in a person between 18 and 65 years old who received the Ad26.COV2.S COVID-19 vaccine or a placebo. The CDR3 here is CASSIVDSLVSEAFF. The CDR3 DNA reads as TGTGCCAGTAGTATAGTGGACAGTCTAGTATCTGAAGCTTTCTTT.